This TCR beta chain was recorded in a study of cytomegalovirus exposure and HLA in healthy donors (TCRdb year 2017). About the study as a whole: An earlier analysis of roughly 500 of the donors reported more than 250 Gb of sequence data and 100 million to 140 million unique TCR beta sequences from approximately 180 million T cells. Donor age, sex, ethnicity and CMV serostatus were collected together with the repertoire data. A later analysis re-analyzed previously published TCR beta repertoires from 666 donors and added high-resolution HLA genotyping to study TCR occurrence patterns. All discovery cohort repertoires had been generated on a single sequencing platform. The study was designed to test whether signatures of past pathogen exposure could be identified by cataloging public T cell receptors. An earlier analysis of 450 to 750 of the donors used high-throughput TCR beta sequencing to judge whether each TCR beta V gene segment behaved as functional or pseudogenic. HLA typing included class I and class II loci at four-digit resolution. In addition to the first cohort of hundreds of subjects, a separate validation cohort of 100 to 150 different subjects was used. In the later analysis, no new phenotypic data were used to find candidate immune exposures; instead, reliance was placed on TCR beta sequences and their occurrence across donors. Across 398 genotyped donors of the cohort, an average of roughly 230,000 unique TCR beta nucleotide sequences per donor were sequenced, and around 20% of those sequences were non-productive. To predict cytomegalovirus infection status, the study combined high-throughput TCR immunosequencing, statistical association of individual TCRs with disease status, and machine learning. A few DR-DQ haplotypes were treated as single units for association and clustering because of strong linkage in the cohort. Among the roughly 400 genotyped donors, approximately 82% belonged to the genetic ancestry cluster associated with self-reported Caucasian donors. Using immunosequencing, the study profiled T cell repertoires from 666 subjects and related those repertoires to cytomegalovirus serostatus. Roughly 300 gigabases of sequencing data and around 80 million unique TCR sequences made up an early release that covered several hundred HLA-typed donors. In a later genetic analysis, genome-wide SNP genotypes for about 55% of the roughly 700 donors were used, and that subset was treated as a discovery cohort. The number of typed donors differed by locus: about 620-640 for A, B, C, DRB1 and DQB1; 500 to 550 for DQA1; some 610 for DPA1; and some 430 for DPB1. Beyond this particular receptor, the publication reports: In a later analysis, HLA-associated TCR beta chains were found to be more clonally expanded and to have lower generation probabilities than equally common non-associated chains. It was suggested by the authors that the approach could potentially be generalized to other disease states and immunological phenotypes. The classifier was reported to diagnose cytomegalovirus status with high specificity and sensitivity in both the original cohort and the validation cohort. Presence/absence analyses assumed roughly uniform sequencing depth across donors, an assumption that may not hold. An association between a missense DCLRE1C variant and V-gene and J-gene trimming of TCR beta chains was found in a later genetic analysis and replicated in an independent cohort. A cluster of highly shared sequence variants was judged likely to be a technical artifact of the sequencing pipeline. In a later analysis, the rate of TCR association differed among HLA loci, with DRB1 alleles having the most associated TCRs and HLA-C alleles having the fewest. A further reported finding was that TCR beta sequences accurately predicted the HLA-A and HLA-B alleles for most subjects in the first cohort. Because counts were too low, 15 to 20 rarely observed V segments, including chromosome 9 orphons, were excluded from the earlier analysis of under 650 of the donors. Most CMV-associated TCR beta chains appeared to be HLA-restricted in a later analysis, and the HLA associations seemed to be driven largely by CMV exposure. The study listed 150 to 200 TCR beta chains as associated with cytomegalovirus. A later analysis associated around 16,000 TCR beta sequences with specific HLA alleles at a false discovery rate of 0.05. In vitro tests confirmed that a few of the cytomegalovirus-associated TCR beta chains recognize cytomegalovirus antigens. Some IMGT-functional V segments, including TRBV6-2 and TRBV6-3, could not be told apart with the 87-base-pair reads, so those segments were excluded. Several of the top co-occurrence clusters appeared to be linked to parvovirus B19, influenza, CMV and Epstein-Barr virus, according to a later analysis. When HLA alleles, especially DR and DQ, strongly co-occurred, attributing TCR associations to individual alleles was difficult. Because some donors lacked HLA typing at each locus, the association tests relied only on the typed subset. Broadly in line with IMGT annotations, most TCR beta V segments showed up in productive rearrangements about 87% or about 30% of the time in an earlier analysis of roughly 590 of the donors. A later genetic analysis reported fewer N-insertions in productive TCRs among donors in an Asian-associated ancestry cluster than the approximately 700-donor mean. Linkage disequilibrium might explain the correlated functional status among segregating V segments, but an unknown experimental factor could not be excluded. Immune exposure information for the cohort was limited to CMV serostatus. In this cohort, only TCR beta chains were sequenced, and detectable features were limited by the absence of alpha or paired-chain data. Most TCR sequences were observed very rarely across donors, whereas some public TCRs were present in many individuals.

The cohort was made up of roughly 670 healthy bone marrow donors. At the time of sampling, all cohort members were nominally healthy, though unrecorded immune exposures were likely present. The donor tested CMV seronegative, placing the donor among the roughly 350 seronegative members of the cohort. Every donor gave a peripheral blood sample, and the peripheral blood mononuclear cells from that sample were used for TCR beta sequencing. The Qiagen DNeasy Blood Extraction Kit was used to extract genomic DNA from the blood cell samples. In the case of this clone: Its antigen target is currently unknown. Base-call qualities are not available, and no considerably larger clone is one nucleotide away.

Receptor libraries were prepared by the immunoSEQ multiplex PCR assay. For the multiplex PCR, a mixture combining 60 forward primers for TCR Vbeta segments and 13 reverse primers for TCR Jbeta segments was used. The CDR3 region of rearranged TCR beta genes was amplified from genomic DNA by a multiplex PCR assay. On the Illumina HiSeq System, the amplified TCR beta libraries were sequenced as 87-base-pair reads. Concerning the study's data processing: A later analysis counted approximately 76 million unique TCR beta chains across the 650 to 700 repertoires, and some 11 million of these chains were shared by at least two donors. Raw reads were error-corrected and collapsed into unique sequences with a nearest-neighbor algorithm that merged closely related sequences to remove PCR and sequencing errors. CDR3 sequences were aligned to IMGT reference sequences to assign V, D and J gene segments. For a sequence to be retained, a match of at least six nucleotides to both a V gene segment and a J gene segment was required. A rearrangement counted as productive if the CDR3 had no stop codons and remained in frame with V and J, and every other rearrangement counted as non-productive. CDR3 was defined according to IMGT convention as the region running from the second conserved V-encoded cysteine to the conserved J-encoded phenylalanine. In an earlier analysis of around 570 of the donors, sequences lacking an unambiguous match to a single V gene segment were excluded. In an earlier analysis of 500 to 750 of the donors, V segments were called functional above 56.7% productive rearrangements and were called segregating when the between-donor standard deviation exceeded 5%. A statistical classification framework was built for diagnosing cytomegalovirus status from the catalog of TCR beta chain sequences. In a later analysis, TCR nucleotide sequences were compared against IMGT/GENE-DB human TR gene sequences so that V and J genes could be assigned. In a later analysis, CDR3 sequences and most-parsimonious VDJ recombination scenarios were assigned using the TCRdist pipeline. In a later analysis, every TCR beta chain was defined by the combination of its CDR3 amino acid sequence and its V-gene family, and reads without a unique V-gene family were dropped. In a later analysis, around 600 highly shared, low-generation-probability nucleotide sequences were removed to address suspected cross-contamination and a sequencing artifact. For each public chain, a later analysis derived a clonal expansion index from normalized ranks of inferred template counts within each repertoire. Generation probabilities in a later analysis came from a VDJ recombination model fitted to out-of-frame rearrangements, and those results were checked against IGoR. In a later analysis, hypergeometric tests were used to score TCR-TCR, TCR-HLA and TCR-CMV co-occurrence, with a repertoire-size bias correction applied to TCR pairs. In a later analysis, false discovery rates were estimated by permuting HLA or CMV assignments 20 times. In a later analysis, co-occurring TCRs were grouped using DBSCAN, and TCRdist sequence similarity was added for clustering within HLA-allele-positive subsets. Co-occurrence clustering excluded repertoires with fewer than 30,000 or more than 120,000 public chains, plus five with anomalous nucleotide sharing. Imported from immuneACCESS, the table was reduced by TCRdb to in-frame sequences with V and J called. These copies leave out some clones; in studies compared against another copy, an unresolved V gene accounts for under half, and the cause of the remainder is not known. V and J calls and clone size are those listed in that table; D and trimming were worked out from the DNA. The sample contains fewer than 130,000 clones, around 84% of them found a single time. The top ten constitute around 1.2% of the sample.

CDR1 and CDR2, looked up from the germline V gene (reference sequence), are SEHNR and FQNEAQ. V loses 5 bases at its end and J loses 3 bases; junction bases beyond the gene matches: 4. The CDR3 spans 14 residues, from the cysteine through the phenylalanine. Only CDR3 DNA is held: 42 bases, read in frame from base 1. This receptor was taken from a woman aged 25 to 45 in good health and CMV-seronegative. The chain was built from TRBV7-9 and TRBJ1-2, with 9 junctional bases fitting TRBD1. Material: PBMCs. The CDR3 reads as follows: CASSPWTGDYGYTF. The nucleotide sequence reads TGTGCCAGCAGCCCATGGACAGGGGACTATGGCTACACCTTC. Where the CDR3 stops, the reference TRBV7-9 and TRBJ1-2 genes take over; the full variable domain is DTGVSQNPRHKITKRGQNVTFRCDPISEHNRLYWYRQTLGQGPEFLTYFQNEAQLEKSRLLSDRFSAERPKGSFSTLEIQRTEQGDSAMYLCASSPWTGDYGYTFGSGTRLTVV.